This T cell receptor beta chain was profiled in a study of identical twins. TCRdb re-derived calls from the 5' RACE reads in MiXCR, one entry per CDR3 protein. The top ten clones hold around 13% of a sample with hundreds of thousands of distinct CDR3 sequences, approximately 18% of them seen once. This clonotype was found a few times. Its antigen remains unknown. The study, taken as a whole, reports: Insertion counts were lower in abundant cord blood beta clonotypes, a trend that memory repertoires did not show. It was cross-sectional statistical analysis, not following the same donors, that the conclusions relied on. The models systematically underestimated how much out-of-frame TCR alpha was shared in monozygotic twins.

CDR3 length: 17 amino acids. J lost 1 base, V lost 4 bases, and 4 bases had no gene match. Germline V gene sequence: CDR1 SGHDT, CDR2 YYEEEE. The data also belong to a second study, concerning T cells expressing NK-cell markers. That work contributes: Four of the donors also had these clonotypes leading their CD3+CD56-NKG2C+ fraction.

This clonotype was obtained from a woman aged 18-29 years in good health. The material sequenced was PBMCs. The V and J genes are TRBV5-6 and TRBJ2-1, with TRBD2 matching over 14 bases. CDR3: CASSPRTSGRSYNEQFF. CDR3 DNA: TGTGCCAGCAGCCCGAGGACTAGCGGGAGGTCCTACAATGAGCAGTTCTTC.